Shown below are 29 T cell receptor beta chains from a single sample sequenced in a study of identical twins. TCRdb independently ran MiXCR on the 5' RACE reads; one entry per CDR3 protein. This table has some 730,000 distinct CDR3 sequences, over 15% appearing once. The same specimen was also included in a second study, on T cells expressing NK-cell markers.

The source material was PBMCs. Every receptor here comes from a woman between 18 and 29 years old in good health.

The CDR3 spells CASGDWVGAQYF. Written as DNA, the CDR3 is TGTGCCAGCGGGGACTGGGTAGGGGCCCAGTACTTC. The gene calls are TRBV6-5 and TRBJ2-5, with a weak D call TRBD2 (6 bases). Trimming pared 8 bases from V and 9 bases from J, leaving 16 bases between. Germline V gene data show CDR1 as MNHEY and CDR2 as SVGAGI. The CDR3 sequence is 12 residues long.

V and J are TRBV7-8 and TRBJ2-1; D call uncertain. The CDR3 runs 16 residues. Trimming took 5 bases from V and 0 from J, leaving 14 bases between them. Germline V CDR1 and CDR2: SGHVS, FQNEAQ. The CDR3 DNA reads as TGTGCCAGCAGCCCCCCGGGCAGGAGCTCCTACAATGAGCAGTTCTTC. This sequence encodes CASSPPGRSSYNEQFF.

This clonotype was observed many times. This chain links TRBV6-2 or TRBV6-3 with TRBJ2-1; D is unresolved. The CDR3 is 13 amino acids. The germline V gene encodes CDR1 MNHEY and CDR2 SVGEGT. Trimming took off 5 bases at V and 8 bases at J, with 13 bases between the two ends. This CDR3 is CASSKPPMYEQFF. The CDR3 DNA reads TGTGCCAGCAGTAAACCGCCAATGTATGAGCAGTTCTTC.

The sample holds a few counts of this clonotype. V gene TRBV12-3 or TRBV12-4 combines with J gene TRBJ1-3; D call uncertain. V lost 1 base to trimming and J lost 1 base, with 14 bases between them. This CDR3 is 17 amino acids long. This CDR3 is CASSLGLFRQSGNTIYF. CDR3 in DNA: TGTGCCAGCAGTTTAGGTTTGTTCAGGCAATCTGGAAACACCATATATTTT.

This clonotype was seen many times. The chain is built from TRBV12-3 or TRBV12-4 and TRBJ2-7; D is unclear. With 2 bases removed from V and 6 bases from J, the gap between germline ends came to 11 bases. There are 13 residues in the CDR3. CDR3 sequence reads: CASSLSELAEQYF. CDR3 in DNA: TGTGCCAGCAGTTTATCTGAATTGGCCGAGCAGTACTTC.

This clonotype was seen repeatedly, ten times or more. This chain joins TRBV6-1 and TRBJ2-1; weak D call: TRBD1 (5 bases). The V end was cut by 7 bases, the J end by 0 bases, with 10 bases between. There are 14 residues in the CDR3. CDR1 is MNHNS and CDR2 is SASEGT in the germline V gene. CDR3 protein: CASNKGNSYNEQFF. The CDR3 nucleotides read TGTGCCAGCAATAAGGGGAACTCCTACAATGAGCAGTTCTTC.

The J gene is TRBJ1-4, the V gene TRBV12-3 or TRBV12-4, with D possibly being TRBD1 (6 bases). The CDR3 sequence is 15 residues long. V gave up 6 bases and J gave up 2 bases, with 13 bases separating them. CDR3 protein: CASRHRGGTNEKLFF. The CDR3 DNA sequence: TGTGCCAGCAGACATCGGGGGGGCACTAATGAAAAACTGTTTTTT.

The rearrangement links TRBV27 to TRBJ2-3, with 10 bases aligning to TRBD2. Germline values: CDR1 MNHEY, CDR2 SMNVEV (reference sequence). V lost 7 bases to trimming and J lost 1 base; unmatched junction nucleotides: 2. The CDR3 has 14 residues. The CDR3 protein is CASISGGRTDTQYF. The CDR3 DNA is TGTGCCAGCATTAGCGGGGGGCGCACAGATACGCAGTATTTT.

In its sample, this clonotype was seen a few times. This rearrangement joins TRBV7-9 to TRBJ1-4; TRBD1 agrees at 8 bases. Germline V gene sequence: CDR1 SEHNR, CDR2 FQNEAQ (reference sequence). V gave up 5 bases and J gave up 3 bases; unmatched junction bases: 8. CDR3 size: 16 residues. This CDR3 is CASSPDRGLSNEKLFF. CDR3 in DNA: TGTGCCAGCAGCCCAGACAGGGGTCTCTCTAATGAAAAACTGTTTTTT.

The chain combines TRBV25-1 with TRBJ1-1; weak D call: TRBD1 (5 bases). This CDR3 is 15 amino acids long. The V end lost 3 bases, the J end lost 8 bases, and 19 bases lay between the germline ends. Per the germline V gene, CDR1 is MGHDK and CDR2 is SYGVNS. The CDR3: CASSDSMPGRKEAFF. The DNA of the CDR3 is TGTGCCAGCAGTGACTCGATGCCGGGACGCAAGGAAGCTTTCTTT.

The CDR3, as DNA: TGCGCCAGCAGGCTAGCGGGGCGCGGGGCAGATACGCAGTATTTT. It specifies CASRLAGRGADTQYF. V gene TRBV5-1 combines with J gene TRBJ2-3; 9 bases map to TRBD2. The CDR3 sequence is 15 residues long. J lost 4 bases, V lost 5 bases, and 8 bases had no gene match. The germline CDR1 and CDR2 sequences are SGHRS and YFSETQ.

The chain links TRBV11-2 to TRBJ2-5; 8 bases line up with TRBD1. In germline, CDR1 is SGHAT, CDR2 FQNNGV. J lost 5 bases, V lost 4 bases, and 9 bases had no gene match. The CDR3 is 15 amino acids. Written as DNA, the CDR3 is TGTGCCAGCAGCTGGGGGACAGGTGGAGGGGAGACCCAGTACTTC. It is translated as CASSWGTGGGETQYF.

The chain uses TRBV11-2 and TRBJ1-2; a possible D gene is TRBD1 (5 bases). CDR1 is SGHAT, CDR2 FQNNGV, per germline. Trimming removed 5 bases from V and 1 base from J, with 20 bases in between. The length of the CDR3 is 17 residues. The DNA for the CDR3 is TGTGCCAGCAGCGCGCATAGGGGCGGGGCATTTAACTATGGCTACACCTTC. This translates into CASSAHRGGAFNYGYTF.

This clonotype was seen a handful of times. J is TRBJ2-7 and V is TRBV6-1, with D uncertain. V lost 6 bases, J lost 6 bases, and 15 bases lay in between. The germline CDR1 and CDR2 sequences are MNHNS and SASEGT. The CDR3 sequence is 13 residues long. CDR3 region: CASSQNPRAEQYF. DNA of the CDR3: TGTGCCAGCAGCCAAAACCCCCGCGCCGAGCAGTACTTC.

The J gene is TRBJ2-3, the V gene TRBV5-1; 9 nucleotides agree with TRBD1. V dropped 2 bases and J dropped 3; count of bases not matched to a gene: 7. Germline CDR1 and CDR2: SGHRS and YFSETQ. The CDR3 is 16 residues long. CDR3 in DNA: TGCGCCAGCAGCTTCTCCGGACAGGGGTATACAGATACGCAGTATTTT. This codes for CASSFSGQGYTDTQYF.

Written as DNA, the CDR3 is TGTGCCAGCAGCTTGAATCTTGTGGGGGGGACAGATACGCAGTATTTT. Its protein is CASSLNLVGGTDTQYF. The V gene is TRBV7-6, the J gene TRBJ2-3; 7 bases fit TRBD2. The CDR3 totals 16 residues. CDR1 SGHVS and CDR2 FNYEAQ come from the germline V gene. With 3 bases clipped from V and 3 bases from J, the junction kept 9 bases outside the gene matches.

The rearrangement joins TRBV19 to TRBJ2-1; D is possibly TRBD1 (7 bases). The CDR3 loop spans 16 amino acids. Germline assignment: CDR1 LNHDA and CDR2 SQIVND (reference sequence). Trimming stripped 3 bases from V and 10 bases from J, with 22 bases between. CDR3 region: CASSISGRGVSEEQFF. Here the CDR3 DNA reads TGTGCCAGTAGTATCTCCGGCAGGGGGGTTTCGGAGGAGCAGTTCTTC.

The CDR3 DNA reads TGTGCCAGCTCCGGGAGGGAATCTAACTATGGCTACACCTTC. It encodes CASSGRESNYGYTF. The chain recombines TRBV18 with TRBJ1-2; D unresolved. The V and J ends lost 6 bases and 0 bases respectively, with 11 bases between them. CDR1 and CDR2 (germline): KGHSH, LQKENI. This CDR3 has 14 amino acids.

This clonotype was recorded a few times. This chain links TRBV11-2 with TRBJ2-2; TRBD2 matches 9 bases. V gave up 5 bases and J gave up 12 bases; unmatched junction bases: 13. Germline V gene lookup returns CDR1 SGHAT and CDR2 FQNNGV. This CDR3 contains 15 residues. The CDR3 protein is CASSPPGLARWQLFF. The CDR3 coding sequence is TGTGCCAGCAGCCCACCCGGACTAGCGCGGTGGCAGCTGTTTTTT.

The J gene is TRBJ2-1, the V gene TRBV5-1; 11 bases are a match to TRBD2. The CDR3 runs 17 residues. J lost 4 bases, V lost 4 bases, and 10 bases had no gene match. Germline V gene sequence: CDR1 SGHRS, CDR2 YFSETQ. The CDR3 region is CASSRRSTSGAYNEQFF. For the CDR3, the DNA is TGCGCCAGCAGCCGCCGGTCGACTAGCGGGGCGTACAATGAGCAGTTCTTC.

This clonotype was seen at least ten times. V is TRBV12-3 or TRBV12-4 and J is TRBJ1-1, with 7 bases matching TRBD1. J was trimmed by 8 bases and V by 6 bases; bases with no gene match: 9. This CDR3 spans 13 amino acids. CDR3 sequence: CASRPDRAIEAFF. CDR3 coding DNA: TGTGCCAGCAGACCCGACAGGGCCATCGAAGCTTTCTTT.

The genes are TRBV5-1 and TRBJ2-1, with D perhaps matching TRBD2 (5 bases). Germline loops: CDR1 SGHRS, CDR2 YFSETQ. Between the trimmed V and J ends, which lost 0 bases and 4 bases, there was a span of 8 bases. This CDR3 is 14 amino acids long. This CDR3 is CASSLELAYNEQFF. The CDR3 coding sequence is TGCGCCAGCAGCTTGGAATTAGCGTACAATGAGCAGTTCTTC.

The CDR3 sequence: CSVGAANQPQHF. CDR3 coding DNA: TGCAGCGTTGGGGCGGCTAATCAGCCCCAGCATTTT. The chain combines TRBV29-1 with TRBJ1-5; the D is unclear. The CDR3 runs 12 residues. Between the trimmed V and J ends, which lost 4 bases and 4 bases, there was a span of 8 bases. Germline-derived CDR1 and CDR2 are SQVTM and ANQGSEA.

This clonotype was detected only a few times. The chain couples TRBV12-3 or TRBV12-4 to TRBJ1-2; D is uncertain. The CDR3 sequence is 13 residues long. V gave up 3 bases and J gave up 4 bases, with 9 bases separating them. The CDR3 protein is CASSFVSIYGYTF. DNA of the CDR3: TGTGCCAGCAGTTTTGTATCTATCTATGGCTACACCTTC.

This clonotype occurred a few times. The chain carries TRBV7-2 and TRBJ2-1; 10 positions match TRBD2. Trimming took 6 bases from V and 7 from J; bases not matched to a gene: 9. CDR3 length: 15 residues. From germline, CDR1 is SGHTA and CDR2 FQGNSA. The CDR3 DNA is TGTGCCAGCAGACCGAGCGGGGGGGCTGTTAATGAGCAGTTCTTC. Amino acid sequence: CASRPSGGAVNEQFF. Filled out from reference TRBV7-2 and TRBJ2-1, the complete variable domain reads GAGVSQSPSNKVTEKGKDVELRCDPISGHTALYWYRQSLGQGLEFLIYFQGNSAPDKSGLPSDRFSAERTGGSVSTLTIQRTQQEDSAVYLCASRPSGGAVNEQFFGPGTRLTVL.

This chain uses TRBV10-3 with TRBJ1-1; D might be TRBD1 (6 bases). CDR1 is ENHRY, CDR2 SYGVKD, per germline. Trimming cost V 0 bases and J 1 base, with 15 bases left between them. The CDR3 extends over 17 amino acids. The CDR3 coding sequence is TGTGCCATCAGTGAGTCGTATAGGGGACAACCGAACACTGAAGCTTTCTTT. It is translated as CAISESYRGQPNTEAFF.

The gene calls are TRBV20-1 and TRBJ2-3, with D possibly matching TRBD1 (5 bases). Germline CDR1 and CDR2: DFQATT and SNEGSKA (reference sequence). The CDR3 contains 15 residues. V lost 1 base to trimming and J lost 3 bases, with 14 bases between them. CDR3 coding DNA: TGCAGTGCTAGAGCGCGCCAGGGTAGGACAGATACGCAGTATTTT. Its protein is CSARARQGRTDTQYF.

V is TRBV20-1 and J is TRBJ2-7; no clear D. V was pared by 6 bases and J by 7 bases, with 13 bases between. CDR3 size: 11 residues. The germline gives CDR1 DFQATT, CDR2 SNEGSKA (reference sequence). The CDR3 spells CSAELLWEQYF. CDR3 bases: TGCAGTGCCGAACTCTTATGGGAGCAGTACTTC.

This clonotype was seen repeatedly, ten times or more. The chain carries TRBV20-1 and TRBJ2-4; D unclear. CDR1 is DFQATT and CDR2 is SNEGSKA in the germline V gene (reference sequence). CDR3 length equals 14 residues. Trimming pared 5 bases from V and 1 base from J, leaving 12 bases between. The CDR3 sequence is CSALILEAKNIQYF. CDR3 bases: TGCAGTGCTCTCATCCTCGAGGCCAAAAACATTCAGTACTTC.